This T cell receptor (beta chain) was obtained from a study of cytomegalovirus exposure and HLA in healthy donors. Study results and limitations: It is likely that the observed cluster of highly shared sequence variants was a sequencing artifact.

It was with 60 Vbeta and 13 Jbeta primers that the PCR ran. Data came from immunoSEQ multiplex PCR; TCRdb stores just in-frame clones and leaves some out. This sample yields about 120,000 clones, of which roughly 9% are seen a single time; less than 4% belongs to the top ten. CDR1 is SGDLS and CDR2 is YYNGEE in the germline V gene. The CDR3 runs 14 residues. The V end was cut by 4 bases, the J end by 6 bases, with 11 bases between. This clone has just a few counts. The antigen remains unidentified. The V call is TRBV9, the J call TRBJ1-6; tentative D call: TRBD1 (5 bases). Sequencing input: PBMCs. The receptor's source is a man aged 30-40 years in good health and CMV-seronegative. The CDR3, as DNA: TGTGCCAGCAGCTCCAGGGTATCTAATTCACCCCTCCACTTT. Translated, it gives CASSSRVSNSPLHF.